This passage covers 8 T cell receptor beta chains from one sample sequenced in a study of CXCR3-negative and CXCR3-positive naive CD8 T cells. With UMI labels, 5' RACE was used to prepare the TRB cDNA libraries. Using the 5' RACE reads, TCRdb records one entry per CDR3 protein without DNA. The sample has about 81,000 distinct CDR3 sequences; the top ten hold around 1.6%. The sequenced material came from naive CXCR3- CD8+ T cells from blood. Specified subset: CD45RO-CCR7+CD27+CD95- naive CD8+ T cells lacking CXCR3 (TNR3-). These receptors were obtained from a human donor in good health. Some clones in this sample may be carry-over from other donors' samples.

This chain connects TRBV29-1 to TRBJ2-1; TCRdb proposes TRBD2, but this gene call is untestable without DNA. The CDR3 covers 13 residues. Germline-derived CDR1 and CDR2 are SQVTM and ANQGSEA. This chain's CDR3 is CSVEGLREEGEFF.

This sequence joins TRBV3-1 and TRBJ2-2; the D call of TRBD2 rests on TCRdb alone, since no DNA is present to check it. CDR3 length: 21 amino acids. Germline V gene lookup returns CDR1 LGHDT and CDR2 YNNKEL (reference sequence). CDR3 amino acids: CASSQEDEGISQAGYTGELFF. Supplemented by reference TRBV3-1 and TRBJ2-2, the full variable domain reads DTAVSQTPKYLVTQMGNDKSIKCEQNLGHDTMYWYKQDSKKFLKIMFSYNNKELIINETVPNRFSPKSPDKAHLNLHINSLELGDSAVYFCASSQEDEGISQAGYTGELFFGEGSRLTVL.

Here the CDR3 reads CSARQGLEAFF. The genes are TRBV20-1 and TRBJ1-1; no DNA is available, so the TRBD1 call from TCRdb remains unchecked. Germline V gene data show CDR1 as DFQATT and CDR2 as SNEGSKA (reference sequence). The CDR3 contains 11 residues.

The chain links TRBV20-1 to TRBJ2-2; the TRBD2 assignment by TCRdb is unverifiable without DNA. Germline V lookup: CDR1 DFQATT, CDR2 SNEGSKA (reference sequence). CDR3 length: 17 residues. The CDR3 loop is CSAKNLLAGGDIGELFF.

This chain connects TRBV7-9 to TRBJ2-5; lacking DNA, the TRBD1 call made by TCRdb goes unchecked. The germline V gene encodes CDR1 SEHNR and CDR2 FQNEAQ (reference sequence). CDR3 length equals 15 residues. The CDR3 here is CASSPRGTHQETQYF.

The chain is built from TRBV7-9 and TRBJ2-7; TCRdb returns TRBD1, unconfirmable since there is no DNA. CDR1 is SEHNR and CDR2 is FQNEAQ in the germline V gene (reference sequence). The CDR3 has 16 residues. CDR3 sequence reads: CASSLHSGGGPYEQYF.

J is TRBJ2-3 and V is TRBV11-1; without DNA, the TCRdb call of TRBD1 cannot be checked. This CDR3 has 13 residues. Germline V lookup: CDR1 SGHAT, CDR2 FQDESV (reference sequence). The CDR3 reads CASGFVPGDTQYF.

The chain joins TRBV15 to TRBJ1-1. The CDR3 extends over 16 amino acids. Germline CDR1 is LNHNV and CDR2 is YYDKDF (reference sequence). CDR3 sequence reads: CATSGGIRNGIPEAFF.